This is a list of T cell receptor beta chains from one sample in a study of shared clonotypes between healthy human individuals. TCRdb's copy holds only in-frame clones and misses some; the assay was immunoSEQ multiplex PCR. The table records about 1.5 million clones, 95% to 99% of them present only once. The sample taken for sequencing was naive CD4+ T cells sorted from blood. Receptors were obtained from a young man in good health. Both conserved end residues are part of each CDR3. The order of the fields is clone size, V gene, J gene, D gene, CDR3 DNA, CDR3 protein. A D gene is named only where the DNA matches it firmly. Clone size is given for some rows only: seen once, a few or many times, or a class if the clone is expanded.

abundance: NA; v_gene: TRBV19; j_gene: TRBJ2-1; d_gene: NA; CDR3nt: TGTGCCAGTAGTCGTCTAACTAGCTCCTACAATGAGCAGTTCTTC; CDR3aa: CASSRLTSSYNEQFF
abundance: NA; v_gene: TRBV7-6; j_gene: TRBJ1-2; d_gene: NA; CDR3nt: TGTGCCAGCAGTCCTTTCGACGGGCGGGACTATGGCTACACCTTC; CDR3aa: CASSPFDGRDYGYTF
abundance: NA; v_gene: TRBV7-2; j_gene: TRBJ1-5; d_gene: NA; CDR3nt: TGTGCCAGCAGCTCAGGGGCCACCAATCAGCCCCAGCATTTT; CDR3aa: CASSSGATNQPQHF
abundance: NA; v_gene: TRBV18; j_gene: TRBJ2-5; d_gene: TRBD1; CDR3nt: TGTGCCAGCTCACCACCTCGACAGGGTATATGGGAGACCCAGTACTTC; CDR3aa: CASSPPRQGIWETQYF
abundance: NA; v_gene: TRBV6-5; j_gene: TRBJ1-4; d_gene: NA; CDR3nt: TGTGCCAGCAGTTACTCTGGGGCCGCTAATGAAAAACTGTTTTTT; CDR3aa: CASSYSGAANEKLFF
abundance: NA; v_gene: TRBV5-6; j_gene: TRBJ2-5; d_gene: TRBD2; CDR3nt: TGTGCCAGCAGCTTTCCGAACGGGGGGTACCAAGAGACCCAGTACTTC; CDR3aa: CASSFPNGGYQETQYF
abundance: once; v_gene: TRBV5-5; j_gene: TRBJ2-7; d_gene: NA; CDR3nt: TGTGCCAGCAGCTTCCCCCCCTACGAGCAGTACTTC; CDR3aa: CASSFPPYEQYF
abundance: NA; v_gene: TRBV7-9; j_gene: TRBJ2-7; d_gene: TRBD1; CDR3nt: TGTGCCAGCAGCTTAGCGCTCGGACAGGTTTACGAGCAGTACTTC; CDR3aa: CASSLALGQVYEQYF
abundance: NA; v_gene: TRBV5-1; j_gene: TRBJ1-5; d_gene: TRBD1; CDR3nt: TGCGCCAGCAGCGCGGACAGGCCGAGGGAGTATAGCAATCAGCCCCAGCATTTT; CDR3aa: CASSADRPREYSNQPQHF
abundance: NA; v_gene: TRBV9; j_gene: TRBJ1-2; d_gene: TRBD1; CDR3nt: TGTGCCAGCAGCGCGAACCCGACAGGGGGCGATGGCTACACCTTC; CDR3aa: CASSANPTGGDGYTF
abundance: NA; v_gene: TRBV5-1; j_gene: TRBJ2-5; d_gene: NA; CDR3nt: TGCGCCAGCAGCTTGGCGTGGCTAGATGAGACCCAGTACTTC; CDR3aa: CASSLAWLDETQYF
abundance: NA; v_gene: TRBV7-9; j_gene: TRBJ2-7; d_gene: NA; CDR3nt: TGTGCCAGCAGACTAAGCGGTAGCTCCTACGAGCAGTACTTC; CDR3aa: CASRLSGSSYEQYF
abundance: NA; v_gene: TRBV5-1; j_gene: TRBJ2-1; d_gene: NA; CDR3nt: TGCGCCAGCAGCTTGGAGGGTTACCTGCTCTATGAGCAGTTCTTC; CDR3aa: CASSLEGYLLYEQFF
abundance: NA; v_gene: TRBV7-2; j_gene: TRBJ2-3; d_gene: TRBD2; CDR3nt: TGTGCCAGCAGCTTAGGAGGGACTCTTAGCGGGGATACGCAGTATTTT; CDR3aa: CASSLGGTLSGDTQYF
abundance: NA; v_gene: TRBV6-5; j_gene: TRBJ1-2; d_gene: NA; CDR3nt: TGTGCCAGCAGTTCCTTGACAGTCTATGGCTACACCTTC; CDR3aa: CASSSLTVYGYTF
abundance: NA; v_gene: TRBV7-2; j_gene: TRBJ2-1; d_gene: NA; CDR3nt: TGTGCCAGCAGCCCACAACCTTTCTCCTACAATGAGCAGTTCTTC; CDR3aa: CASSPQPFSYNEQFF
abundance: once; v_gene: TRBV5-1; j_gene: TRBJ2-7; d_gene: NA; CDR3nt: TGCGCCAGCAGCTTAGCCGGGACACCCTACGAGCAGTACTTC; CDR3aa: CASSLAGTPYEQYF
abundance: NA; v_gene: TRBV7-9; j_gene: TRBJ2-7; d_gene: TRBD2; CDR3nt: TGTGCCAGCAGCCACCTAGGGGCGGGAGCCCCCTACGAGCAGTACTTC; CDR3aa: CASSHLGAGAPYEQYF
abundance: NA; v_gene: TRBV11-3; j_gene: TRBJ2-1; d_gene: NA; CDR3nt: TGTGCCAGCAGCGCCGGGAGCGCCCAGTTCTTC; CDR3aa: CASSAGSAQFF
abundance: NA; v_gene: TRBV18; j_gene: TRBJ1-4; d_gene: TRBD1; CDR3nt: TGTGCCAGCTCACCTGGACAGGGCAAGGGTGAAAAACTGTTTTTT; CDR3aa: CASSPGQGKGEKLFF
abundance: NA; v_gene: TRBV11-2; j_gene: TRBJ2-3; d_gene: TRBD2; CDR3nt: TGTGCCAGCAGCCGCAAGGTTGTGGCGGGAGAGAGCACAGATACGCAGTATTTT; CDR3aa: CASSRKVVAGESTDTQYF
abundance: once; v_gene: TRBV9; j_gene: TRBJ1-4; d_gene: NA; CDR3nt: TGTGCCAGCAGCCCCACCCCGACCCTTAATGAAAAACTGTTTTTT; CDR3aa: CASSPTPTLNEKLFF
abundance: NA; v_gene: TRBV9; j_gene: TRBJ2-1; d_gene: NA; CDR3nt: TGTGCCAGCAGCGTAGAACTCCACAATGAGCAGTTCTTC; CDR3aa: CASSVELHNEQFF
abundance: NA; v_gene: TRBV14; j_gene: TRBJ2-1; d_gene: NA; CDR3nt: TGTGCCAGCAGCCAGTGGACCCACAATGAGCAGTTCTTC; CDR3aa: CASSQWTHNEQFF
abundance: NA; v_gene: TRBV7-6; j_gene: TRBJ1-4; d_gene: NA; CDR3nt: TGTGCCAGCAGCAGTAGGGGGACGGAAGAAAAACTGTTTTTT; CDR3aa: CASSSRGTEEKLFF
abundance: NA; v_gene: TRBV6-6; j_gene: TRBJ1-5; d_gene: NA; CDR3nt: TGTGCCAGCAGTTATATTAATAGGGGCTGGCATTTT; CDR3aa: CASSYINRGWHF
abundance: NA; v_gene: TRBV5-1; j_gene: TRBJ2-7; d_gene: NA; CDR3nt: TGCGCCAGCAGCTTGATCCCAGGGGAATACCACGAGCAGTACTTC; CDR3aa: CASSLIPGEYHEQYF
abundance: NA; v_gene: TRBV15; j_gene: TRBJ1-3; d_gene: NA; CDR3nt: TGTGCCACCAGCGGCGGGGAACAGGGCGGTGGAAACACCATATATTTT; CDR3aa: CATSGGEQGGGNTIYF
abundance: NA; v_gene: TRBV7-9; j_gene: TRBJ1-5; d_gene: NA; CDR3nt: TGTGCCAGCAGCTTAGATCGGAATCAGCCCCAGCATTTT; CDR3aa: CASSLDRNQPQHF
abundance: once; v_gene: TRBV18; j_gene: TRBJ2-4; d_gene: TRBD2; CDR3nt: TGTGCCAGCTCAATAGCGGGAGGGCTATCCATTCAGTACTTC; CDR3aa: CASSIAGGLSIQYF
abundance: NA; v_gene: TRBV7-9; j_gene: TRBJ1-1; d_gene: NA; CDR3nt: TGTGCCAGCAGCTCACAGGGAGGCACTGAAGCTTTCTTT; CDR3aa: CASSSQGGTEAFF
abundance: NA; v_gene: TRBV5-1; j_gene: TRBJ2-7; d_gene: TRBD2; CDR3nt: TGCGCCAGCAGCTTGCCCTTGACTAGCGGGAGGGCCTTCTCTGCCGAGGGGCAGTACTTC; CDR3aa: CASSLPLTSGRAFSAEGQYF
abundance: NA; v_gene: TRBV28; j_gene: TRBJ2-7; d_gene: NA; CDR3nt: TGTGCCAGCAAGTGGGGGCCCAGCTCCTACGAGCAGTACTTC; CDR3aa: CASKWGPSSYEQYF
abundance: NA; v_gene: TRBV7-3; j_gene: TRBJ2-1; d_gene: NA; CDR3nt: TGTGCCAGCAGCGAAAGGGGCGTAAGCTCCTACAATGAGCAGTTCTTC; CDR3aa: CASSERGVSSYNEQFF
abundance: NA; v_gene: TRBV9; j_gene: TRBJ2-7; d_gene: NA; CDR3nt: TGTGCCAGCAGCGTAGAAGGGTCCGTACACCTCTACGAGCAGTACTTC; CDR3aa: CASSVEGSVHLYEQYF
abundance: NA; v_gene: TRBV15; j_gene: TRBJ2-7; d_gene: TRBD2; CDR3nt: TGTGCCACCAGCAGAGATTTACCGGGACTAGCTCCCTACGAGCAGTACTTC; CDR3aa: CATSRDLPGLAPYEQYF
abundance: NA; v_gene: TRBV28; j_gene: TRBJ1-5; d_gene: NA; CDR3nt: TGTGCCAGCAGCCCGGTAGTGGGCATCAATCAGCCCCAGCATTTT; CDR3aa: CASSPVVGINQPQHF
abundance: NA; v_gene: TRBV7-3; j_gene: TRBJ2-1; d_gene: TRBD2; CDR3nt: TGTGCCAGCAGCTTAAACGCCGGACTAGCGGGAATCAATGAGCAGTTCTTC; CDR3aa: CASSLNAGLAGINEQFF
abundance: NA; v_gene: TRBV10-1; j_gene: TRBJ2-7; d_gene: NA; CDR3nt: TGCGCCAGCAGTGAGTCGAGAGGGACGGGGAACGAGCAGTACTTC; CDR3aa: CASSESRGTGNEQYF
abundance: NA; v_gene: TRBV25-1; j_gene: TRBJ1-5; d_gene: TRBD1; CDR3nt: TGTGCCAGCTCGGGACAGGGGGGACAGCCCCAGCATTTT; CDR3aa: CASSGQGGQPQHF